This TCR beta chain was sequenced during a study of a mutant IDH1 vaccine in newly diagnosed glioma. Study overall: Vaccination followed radiotherapy alone by 4-6 weeks, or accompanied temozolomide cycles. Treated patients, roughly 62% male and around 40% female, averaged approximately 40 years of age. Patients arrived already treated with radiotherapy, temozolomide, or both, most having had both. It was at week 35 that visit V12 occurred, and at week 47 that visit V13 did.

Assay: immunoSEQ multiplex PCR; the TCRdb copy retains only in-frame clones and omits some. This repertoire shows about 60,000 clones, 86% found once; its top ten account for over 1.5%. This CDR3 has 13 residues. The V end lost 4 bases, the J end lost 2 bases, and 9 bases lay between the germline ends. Germline V gene data show CDR1 as SGDLS and CDR2 as YYNGEE. The time point here: week 35, safety follow-up. A 20-mer mutant IDH1 peptide at 300 ug was injected subcutaneously with topical imiquimod. Comment on this clone: Its antigen is undetermined.

The source was PBMCs, collected from a glioma patient whose treatment included an IDH1 peptide vaccine. The chain links TRBV9 to TRBJ2-5; unclear D gene. This TCR was recovered from a man aged 40-55 years with glioma. DNA for the CDR3: TGTGCCAGCAGCCCTTGGGGTCAAGAGACCCAGTACTTC. This gives the protein CASSPWGQETQYF.